The 5 T cell receptor beta chains presented below share a single source sample, sequenced in a study of T cell changes during pregnancy in multiple sclerosis. Sequenced by immunoSEQ multiplex PCR; TCRdb stores in-frame clones only, minus some. The data contain some 90,000 clones, 75% to 95% of them singletons. Sequenced here: peripheral blood, sampled after pregnancy. Receptors were obtained from a female donor in good health, enrolled as a control in a pregnancy study.

The chain is built from TRBV28 and TRBJ1-1; D may be TRBD1 (6 bases). This CDR3 has 12 residues. CDR1 and CDR2 from the germline V gene are MDHEN and SYDVKM. Trimming removed 6 bases at V and 8 bases at J, with 13 bases between. DNA for the CDR3: TGTGCCAGCAGCCCTGGTGACAGGGAAGCTTTCTTT. Translation gives CASSPGDREAFF.

The sample holds one count of this clone. Here the CDR3 DNA reads TGTGCCAGTAGTATAGTCGGAGGCGGGGGCAGCTATGGCTACACCTTC. Protein: CASSIVGGGGSYGYTF. J is TRBJ1-2 and V is TRBV19, with D tentatively TRBD1 (6 bases). The CDR3 runs to 16 residues. Trimming shortened V by 1 base and J by 4 bases, and 16 bases separated the two germline ends. CDR1 is LNHDA, CDR2 SQIVND, per germline (reference sequence).

This sequence joins TRBV7-2 and TRBJ1-1; 11 positions match TRBD1. After removal of 1 base from V and 4 bases from J, the junction contained 2 bases not matched to a gene. From germline, CDR1 is SGHTA and CDR2 FQGNSA. CDR3 length: 15 residues. CDR3 sequence: CASSLVGTGGTEAFF. The CDR3 DNA sequence: TGTGCCAGCAGCTTAGTTGGGACAGGGGGCACTGAAGCTTTCTTT.

V usage is TRBV19 and J usage is TRBJ2-3, with TRBD2 matching over 7 bases. This CDR3 has 13 amino acids. Germline V gene lookup returns CDR1 LNHDA and CDR2 SQIVND (reference sequence). The trim removed 3 bases at V and 7 bases at J, leaving 4 bases unmatched. The CDR3 is CASSMGLLYTQYF. The CDR3 DNA reads TGTGCCAGTAGTATGGGACTATTATATACGCAGTATTTT.

The V gene is TRBV4-2, the J gene TRBJ2-6; tentatively, D is TRBD1 (5 bases). Trimming left V 0 bases short and J 4 bases short, with 16 bases between. The CDR3 is made up of 18 amino acids. Germline assignment: CDR1 LGHNA and CDR2 YNFKEQ. CDR3 sequence: CASSQDGPRQYGANVLTF. The DNA of the CDR3 is TGTGCCAGCAGCCAAGATGGTCCCCGACAGTACGGGGCCAACGTCCTGACTTTC.